Below, one T cell receptor (beta chain) is given with its context. This specimen comes from a study of blood T cell repertoires in COVID-19. Germline V gene data show CDR1 as ENHRY and CDR2 as SYGVKD. Trimming removed 2 bases from V and 0 bases from J; junction bases left unmatched: 0. The CDR3 is made up of 15 amino acids. Original handling: The authors estimated nucleated cell counts from reference gene primer amplification. The method was immunoSEQ multiplex PCR; TCRdb's version includes in-frame clones alone and lacks a portion of them. The V and J calls and clone size are taken from that table; D and trimming were inferred from the DNA. The sample holds 280,000 or so clones; roughly nine tenths are singletons and the top ten take roughly 6.2%.

This sequence originates from a woman aged 40-49 years who had recovered from COVID-19. Sequences were obtained from PBMCs or T cells enriched from blood (not recorded which). The rearrangement uses TRBV10-3 and TRBJ2-3; 9 nucleotides line up with TRBD1. CDR3 sequence reads: CAISEGQGSTDTQYF. In DNA, the CDR3 is TGTGCCATCAGTGAGGGACAGGGGAGCACAGATACGCAGTATTTT.